This T cell receptor beta chain was sequenced during a study of beta chain features in type 1 diabetes. The wider study: Examination spanned roughly 110 million sorted cells from all samples.

Sampling consisted of one heparinised blood draw per donor, averaging around 110 mL. Sequenced material consisted of expressed TCRB transcripts (all of the isolated RNA was reverse transcribed). Measured with immunoSEQ multiplex PCR; TCRdb has only the in-frame clones, and not every one. The table includes some 330,000 clones, roughly 12% detected once. Note on this clone: Its antigen is as yet unknown.

The study, taken as a whole, reports: All four CD4+ subsets of Type 1 diabetes patients contained TCRB CDR3s that were moderately but significantly shorter.

This receptor was taken from a woman younger than 30 with type 1 diabetes. The specimen was naive CD4+ T cells from blood.

The CDR3 DNA follows: TGCGCCAGCAGCGCGGGACTCCCTAACACCGGGGAGCTGTTTTTT. It yields the protein CASSAGLPNTGELFF. The chain links TRBV5-1 to TRBJ2-2; TRBD2 is a possible D gene (6 bases). This CDR3 region has 15 residues. Germline CDR1 reads SGHRS; CDR2 reads YFSETQ. V was cut by 4 bases and J by 2 bases, with 12 bases left in between.